This T cell receptor (beta chain) was sequenced in a study of cytomegalovirus exposure and HLA in healthy donors. In the study overall: Out of 170 million or so T cells, an earlier analysis found around 110 million unique TCR beta sequences in total. Notes on the study in general: Most TCRs appeared rarely, but some public TCRs recurred in many donors.

As for this clone: Antigen: not known.

Primers: 60 Vbeta forward and 13 Jbeta reverse. Produced via immunoSEQ multiplex PCR; TCRdb's table is partial and in-frame only. The sample carries some 200,000 clones, roughly three quarters recorded once. Everyone who donated was a healthy bone marrow donor. V lost 3 bases and J 0 bases, leaving 5 bases between the germline ends. In germline, CDR1 is KGHSH, CDR2 LQKENI. The CDR3 spans 13 residues. Sequencing used PBMCs. The TCR was taken from a man aged 45-60 years in good health and CMV-seronegative. This chain uses TRBV18 with TRBJ1-1; D is ambiguous. CDR3 region: CASSPEMNTEAFF. CDR3 sequence (DNA): TGTGCCAGCTCACCGGAGATGAACACTGAAGCTTTCTTT.